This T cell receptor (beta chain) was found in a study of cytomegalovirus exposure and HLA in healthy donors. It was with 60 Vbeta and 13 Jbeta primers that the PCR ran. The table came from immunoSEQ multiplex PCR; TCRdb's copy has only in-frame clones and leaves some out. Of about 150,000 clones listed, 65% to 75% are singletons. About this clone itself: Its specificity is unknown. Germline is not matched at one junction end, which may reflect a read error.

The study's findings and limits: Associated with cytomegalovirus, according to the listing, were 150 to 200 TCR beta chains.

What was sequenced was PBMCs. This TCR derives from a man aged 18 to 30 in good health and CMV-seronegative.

This CDR3 is CASSVPGGLETQHF. The CDR3 coding sequence is TGTGCCAGCAGTGTTCCAGGGGGACTAGAGACCCAGCACTTC. The gene calls are TRBV2 and TRBJ2-5; maybe TRBD2 (8 bases). CDR1 and CDR2 (germline): SNHLY, FYNNEI. The CDR3 contains 14 residues.